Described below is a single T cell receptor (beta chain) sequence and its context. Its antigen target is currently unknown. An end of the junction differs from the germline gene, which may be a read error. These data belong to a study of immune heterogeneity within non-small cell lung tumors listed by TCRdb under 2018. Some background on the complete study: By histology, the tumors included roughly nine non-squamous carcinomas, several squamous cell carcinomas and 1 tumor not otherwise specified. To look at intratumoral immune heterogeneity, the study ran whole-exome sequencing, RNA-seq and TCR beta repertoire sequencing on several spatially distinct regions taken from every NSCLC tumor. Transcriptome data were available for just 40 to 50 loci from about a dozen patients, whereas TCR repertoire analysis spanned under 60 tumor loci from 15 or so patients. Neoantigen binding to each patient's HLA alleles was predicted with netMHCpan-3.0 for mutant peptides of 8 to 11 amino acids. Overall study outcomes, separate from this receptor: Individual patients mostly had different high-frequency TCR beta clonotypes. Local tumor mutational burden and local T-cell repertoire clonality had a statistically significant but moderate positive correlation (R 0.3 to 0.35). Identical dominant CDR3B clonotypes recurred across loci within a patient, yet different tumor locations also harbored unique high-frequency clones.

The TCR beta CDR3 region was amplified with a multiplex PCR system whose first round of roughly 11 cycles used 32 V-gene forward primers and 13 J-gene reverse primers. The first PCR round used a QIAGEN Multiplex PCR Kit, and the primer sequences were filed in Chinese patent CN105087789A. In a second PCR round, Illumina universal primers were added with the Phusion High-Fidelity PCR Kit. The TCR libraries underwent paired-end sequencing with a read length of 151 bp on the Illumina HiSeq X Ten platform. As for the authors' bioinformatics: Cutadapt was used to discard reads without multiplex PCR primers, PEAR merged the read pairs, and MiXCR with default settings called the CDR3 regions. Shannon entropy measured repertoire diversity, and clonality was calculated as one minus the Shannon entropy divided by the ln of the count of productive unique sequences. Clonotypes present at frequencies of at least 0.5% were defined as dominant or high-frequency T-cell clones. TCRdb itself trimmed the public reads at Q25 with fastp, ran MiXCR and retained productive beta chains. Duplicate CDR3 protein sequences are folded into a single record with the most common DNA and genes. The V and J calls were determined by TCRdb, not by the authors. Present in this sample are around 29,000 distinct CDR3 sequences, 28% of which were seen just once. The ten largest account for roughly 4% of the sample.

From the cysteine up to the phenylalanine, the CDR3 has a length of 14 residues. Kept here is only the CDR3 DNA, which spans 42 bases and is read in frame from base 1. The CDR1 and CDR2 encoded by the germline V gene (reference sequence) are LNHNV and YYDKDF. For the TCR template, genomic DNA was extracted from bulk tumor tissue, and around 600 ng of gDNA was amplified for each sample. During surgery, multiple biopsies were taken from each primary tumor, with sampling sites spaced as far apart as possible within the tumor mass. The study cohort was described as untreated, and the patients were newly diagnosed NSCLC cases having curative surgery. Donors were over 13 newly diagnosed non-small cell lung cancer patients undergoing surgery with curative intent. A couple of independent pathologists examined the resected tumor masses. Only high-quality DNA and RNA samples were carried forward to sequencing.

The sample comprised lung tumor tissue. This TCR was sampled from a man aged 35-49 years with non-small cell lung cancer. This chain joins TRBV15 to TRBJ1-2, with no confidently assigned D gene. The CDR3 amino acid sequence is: CASSKKRENYGYTF. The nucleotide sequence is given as TGTGCCTCCAGCAAAAAAAGGGAAAACTATGGCTACACCTTC.